This T cell receptor (beta chain) was identified during a study of blood T cell repertoires in COVID-19. Study information: Spain, Italy and the United States supplied samples that represented acute and convalescent COVID-19. PBMCs, B-cell-depleted T cells, or T cells provided the cDNA or gDNA that made up the material.

CDR3 length: 15 residues. CDR1 is MNHNS and CDR2 is SASEGT in the germline V gene. The V segment lost 2 bases and the J segment 0 bases; nucleotides outside the gene matches: 2. In the authors' workflow: Amplification of reference gene primers provided the estimated nucleated cell counts. This table comes from immunoSEQ multiplex PCR, and its TCRdb copy is limited to in-frame clones, with some not included. The DNA gave D and trimming, while V, J and clone size come from that table. The sample has fewer than 35,000 clones, 90% to 95% seen once. J is TRBJ2-7 and V is TRBV6-1, with TRBD1 identical over 9 bases. The source of this sequence is a human donor in a cohort sampled during active COVID-19. Sequenced input: peripheral blood. The CDR3 region has the DNA TGTGCCAGCAGTGAATTGACAGGGGGCTCCTACGAGCAGTACTTC. As protein: CASSELTGGSYEQYF.